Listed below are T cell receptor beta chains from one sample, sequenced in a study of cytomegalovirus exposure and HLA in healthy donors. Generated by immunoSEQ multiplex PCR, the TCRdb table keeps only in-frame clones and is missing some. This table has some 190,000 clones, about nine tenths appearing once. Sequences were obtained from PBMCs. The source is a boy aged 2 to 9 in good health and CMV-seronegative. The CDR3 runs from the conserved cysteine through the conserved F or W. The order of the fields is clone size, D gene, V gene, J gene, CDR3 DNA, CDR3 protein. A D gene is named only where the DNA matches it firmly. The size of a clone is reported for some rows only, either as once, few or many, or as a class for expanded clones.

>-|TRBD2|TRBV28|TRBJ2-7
TGTGCCAGCAGCAGGACAGGGGCCTGGACTAGCGGGAACTACGAGCAGCACTTC
CASSRTGAWTSGNYEQHF
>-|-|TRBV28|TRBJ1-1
TGTGCCAGCAGTTTACAGGGCAGAGCTTTCTTT
CASSLQGRAFF
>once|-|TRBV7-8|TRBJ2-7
TGTGCCAGCAGCCTTAGAAGCGGGTACGAGCAGTACTTC
CASSLRSGYEQYF
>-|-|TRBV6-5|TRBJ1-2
TGTGCCAGCAGTTACTCGAGCGTCAGTAACTATGGCTACACCTTC
CASSYSSVSNYGYTF
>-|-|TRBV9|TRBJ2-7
TGTGCCAGCAGCGGGGGGCCGTCCTACGAGCAGTACTTC
CASSGGPSYEQYF
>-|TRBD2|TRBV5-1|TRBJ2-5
TGCGCCAGCAGCTTGTCTAGCGGGGGGGCCGGAAAGACCCAGTACTTC
CASSLSSGGAGKTQYF
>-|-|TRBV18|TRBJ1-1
TGTGCCAGCTCACCGGGACACCTGAACACTGAAGCTTTCTTT
CASSPGHLNTEAFF
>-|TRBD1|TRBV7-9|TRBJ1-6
TGTTCCAGCAGTTTGACGGCCGGGACAGGGTTAGGTTCACCCCTCCACTTT
CSSSLTAGTGLGSPLHF
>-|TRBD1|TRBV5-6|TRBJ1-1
TGTGCCAGCAGCTTCACCGGGACAGGCATCACTGAAGCTTTCTTT
CASSFTGTGITEAFF
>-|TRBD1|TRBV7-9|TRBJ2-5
TGTGCCAGCAGCCCTAGGTGGGACAGGAAGACCCAGTACTTC
CASSPRWDRKTQYF
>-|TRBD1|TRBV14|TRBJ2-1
TGTGCCAGCAGCCCGGGGACAGGGGGGATAGATGAGCAGTTCTTC
CASSPGTGGIDEQFF
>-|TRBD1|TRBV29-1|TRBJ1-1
TGCAGCGTTGCGGGACAGTTGAGGGGGACTGAAGCTTTCTTT
CSVAGQLRGTEAFF
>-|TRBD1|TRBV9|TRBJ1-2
TGTGCCAGCAGCCAAGACAGGGGGCTAGGCTACACCTTC
CASSQDRGLGYTF
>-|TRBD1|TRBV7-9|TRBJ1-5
TGTTCCAGCAGCTTAGCCGGGACAGGTTTCAATCAGCCCCAGCATTTT
CSSSLAGTGFNQPQHF
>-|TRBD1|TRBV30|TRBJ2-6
TGTGCCTGGATAAGGGGGCGCATATCCAACTCTGGGGCCAACGTCCTGACTTTC
CAWIRGRISNSGANVLTF
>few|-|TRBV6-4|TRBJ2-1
TGTGCCAGCAGTGATTCGGCGGACAGTCTAAGCAATGAGCAGTTCTTC
CASSDSADSLSNEQFF
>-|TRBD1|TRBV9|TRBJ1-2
TGTGCCAGCAGCGTGGTTACAGGGGCGACCTATGGCTACACCTTC
CASSVVTGATYGYTF
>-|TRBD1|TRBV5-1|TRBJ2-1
TGCGCCAGCAGCTTTGGACAGGGGGAGAATGAGTTCTTC
CASSFGQGENEFF
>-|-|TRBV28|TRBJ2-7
TGTGCCAGCAAAGGACAGCCCTACGAGCAGTACTTC
CASKGQPYEQYF
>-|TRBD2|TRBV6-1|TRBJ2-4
TGTGCCAGCAGGCCGCGGGAGGGCCACATTCAGTACTTC
CASRPREGHIQYF
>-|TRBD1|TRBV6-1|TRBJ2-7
TGTGCCAGCAGACCCACCGGGACAGGGGGCGGCGAGCAGTACTTC
CASRPTGTGGGEQYF
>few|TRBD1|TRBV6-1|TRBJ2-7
TGTGCCAGCAGTGTAGGTGACAGGGGGTTGTACGAGCAGTACTTC
CASSVGDRGLYEQYF
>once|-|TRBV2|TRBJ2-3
TGTGCCCGGGAGGGACAGAACACAGATACGCAGTATTTT
CAREGQNTDTQYF
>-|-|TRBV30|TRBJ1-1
TGTGCCTGGGAGTTTATGAACACTGAAGCTTTCTTT
CAWEFMNTEAFF
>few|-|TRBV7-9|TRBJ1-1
TGTGCCAGCAGCTTAGCGCTATCAGGGGACACTGAAGCTTTCTTT
CASSLALSGDTEAFF
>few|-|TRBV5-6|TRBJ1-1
TGTGCCAGCAGCTTGGTTGCAGGGAAAAATGAAGCTTTCTTT
CASSLVAGKNEAFF
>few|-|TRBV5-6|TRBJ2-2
TGTGCCAGCACCAGGGACACCGGGGAGCTGTTTTTT
CASTRDTGELFF
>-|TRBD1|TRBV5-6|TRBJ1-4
TGTGCCAGCAGCTTTACCGGGACAGCTAATGAAAAACTGTTTTTT
CASSFTGTANEKLFF
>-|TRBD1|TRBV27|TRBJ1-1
TGTGCCAGCAACCCCGACAGGGGGCGCGACACTGAAGCTTTCTTT
CASNPDRGRDTEAFF
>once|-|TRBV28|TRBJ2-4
TGTGCCAGCAGTTTGGGGGCCGGACAGCCATCCGCGGGGTACTTC
CASSLGAGQPSAGYF
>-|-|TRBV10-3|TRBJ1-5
TGTGCCATCAGTGAGAGGGGTGGGGAAAGGGATCAGCCCCAGCATTTT
CAISERGGERDQPQHF
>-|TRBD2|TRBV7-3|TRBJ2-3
TGTGCCAGCAGCTCCCGGTCTAGCGGACCGTTAGATACGCAGTATTTT
CASSSRSSGPLDTQYF
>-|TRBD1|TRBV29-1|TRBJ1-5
TGCAGCGTACAGGGACAGGGGCAGCCCCAGCATTTT
CSVQGQGQPQHF
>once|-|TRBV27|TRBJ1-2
TGTGCCAGCAGTCCCCGGGGGAGACTTAACTATGGCTACACCTTC
CASSPRGRLNYGYTF
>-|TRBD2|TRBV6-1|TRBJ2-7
TGTGCCAGCGCCCCGGGTCGGGGGGGATTCTACGAGCAGTACTTC
CASAPGRGGFYEQYF
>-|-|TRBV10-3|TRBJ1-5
TGTGCCATCGGCCGGGGGGATCAGCCCCAGCATTTT
CAIGRGDQPQHF
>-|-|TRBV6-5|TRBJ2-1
TGTGCCAGCAGATCCGGACTGGTTGAGCAGTTCTTC
CASRSGLVEQFF
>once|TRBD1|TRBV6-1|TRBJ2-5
TGTGCCAGCAGACGACAGGGGGTGGGGGAGACCCAGTACTTC
CASRRQGVGETQYF
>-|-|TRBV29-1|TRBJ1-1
TGCAGCGTCCTACTTAGTTTGAACACTGAAGCTTTCTTT
CSVLLSLNTEAFF
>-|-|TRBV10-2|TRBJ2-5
TGCGCCAGCGGAGACTACAGTGGGCAAAGCGAGACCCAGTACTTC
CASGDYSGQSETQYF
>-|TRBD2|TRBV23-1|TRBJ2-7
TGCGCCAGCAGCCCTAACGATGAAGCGGGAGGGCCCTCGAGCGAGCAGTACTTC
CASSPNDEAGGPSSEQYF
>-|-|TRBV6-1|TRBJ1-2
TGTGCCAGCAGGAATCAGGGAGGCCAGGCTGGCTACACCTTC
CASRNQGGQAGYTF
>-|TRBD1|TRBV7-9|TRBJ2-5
TGTGCCAGCAGCCTGTGGACAGGGTTGGAGACCCAGTACTTC
CASSLWTGLETQYF
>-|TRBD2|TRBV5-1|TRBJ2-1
TGCGCCAGCAGCTTGGTTGGAGCGGGGGGCAACAATGAGCAGTTCTTC
CASSLVGAGGNNEQFF
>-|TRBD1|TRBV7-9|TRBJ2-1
TGTGCCAGCAGCTTAAATACAGGGGACCCCTACAATGAGCAGTTCTTC
CASSLNTGDPYNEQFF
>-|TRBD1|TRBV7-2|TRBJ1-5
TGTGCCAGCAGCTTAGATCGGAGGGGACAGGGAAAGTATAATCAGCCCCAGCATTTT
CASSLDRRGQGKYNQPQHF
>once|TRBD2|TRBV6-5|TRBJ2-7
TGTGCCAGCAGTAGACTAGCGGGAGAGGTATACGAGCAGTACTTC
CASSRLAGEVYEQYF
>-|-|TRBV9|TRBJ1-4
TGTGCCAGCAGCGTAGGGCCTGGAACAGATAATGAAAAACTGTTTTTT
CASSVGPGTDNEKLFF
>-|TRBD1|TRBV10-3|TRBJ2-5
TGTGCCATCCAGGGACAGCAAGAGACCCAGTACTTC
CAIQGQQETQYF
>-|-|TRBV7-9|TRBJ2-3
TGTGCCAGCAGCTTACTGACGGGATCCACAGATACGCAGTATTTT
CASSLLTGSTDTQYF
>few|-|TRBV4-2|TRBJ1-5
TGTGCCAGCAGCCAAGATTGGGGGGGGGCTTATCAGCCCCAGCATTTT
CASSQDWGGAYQPQHF
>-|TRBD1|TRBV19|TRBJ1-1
TGTGCCAGTAGTAAGACAGGGCGTAAGGACACTGAAGCTTTCTTT
CASSKTGRKDTEAFF
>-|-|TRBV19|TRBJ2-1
TGTGCCAGTAGTATAGATCTAGAGGACTCCTACAATGAGCAGTTCTTC
CASSIDLEDSYNEQFF
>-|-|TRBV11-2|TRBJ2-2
TGTGCCAGCAGCCCCCCCGTTCGTAGGAACACCGGGGAGCTGTTTTTT
CASSPPVRRNTGELFF
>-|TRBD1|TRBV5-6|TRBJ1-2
TGTGCCAGCAGCTTGCCAAGGGGGACAGGGTCATATGGCTACACCTTC
CASSLPRGTGSYGYTF
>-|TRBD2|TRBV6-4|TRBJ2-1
TGTGCCAGCAGCCGTGAGCGGGGGCCATACAATGAGCAGTTCTTC
CASSRERGPYNEQFF